One sample yielded the 22 T cell receptor beta chains listed below, sequenced in a study of blood T cell repertoires in COVID-19. The data were produced by immunoSEQ multiplex PCR, yet TCRdb's version contains in-frame clones alone and is incomplete. The profile shows about 160,000 clones, more than 70% of them singletons. Specimen: PBMCs or T cells enriched from blood (not recorded which). All receptors derive from a man between 60 and 75 years old who had recovered from COVID-19.

J is TRBJ1-5 and V is TRBV6-5; D might be TRBD1 (6 bases). Trimming cost V 6 bases and J 2 bases, with 14 bases left between them. The germline V gene encodes CDR1 MNHEY and CDR2 SVGAGI. The CDR3 consists of 15 residues. CDR3 sequence reads: CASRQQGSRNQPQHF. For the CDR3, the DNA is TGTGCCAGCAGGCAACAGGGTAGTCGCAATCAGCCCCAGCATTTT.

This clone was observed a single time. An end of the junction differs from the germline gene, which may be a read error. This chain uses TRBV19 with TRBJ1-5; 9 bases are shared with TRBD1. Germline V gene data show CDR1 as LNHDA and CDR2 as SQIVND (reference sequence). The CDR3 spans 20 residues. DNA of the CDR3: TGTGCCAGTAGTATACTACTTGGGGGGTTCGGGACAGGGCGCAATCAGCCTCAGCATTTT. This codes for CASSILLGGFGTGRNQPQHF.

The CDR3 here is CARSSTGTPFEKLFF. DNA of the CDR3: TGTGCCAGAAGCTCTACAGGGACCCCTTTTGAAAAACTGTTTTTT. The chain combines TRBV5-3 with TRBJ1-4; possible D gene TRBD1, 6 bases. TRBV5-3 is marked as an open reading frame, function uncertain. Trimming shortened V by 3 bases and J by 7 bases, and 16 bases separated the two germline ends. The CDR3 runs to 15 residues.

The CDR3 reads CASSLEQGANVLTF. The DNA for the CDR3 is TGCGCCAGCAGCTTGGAGCAGGGTGCCAACGTCCTGACTTTC. V usage is TRBV5-1 and J usage is TRBJ2-6; weak D call: TRBD1 (5 bases). Germline values: CDR1 SGHRS, CDR2 YFSETQ. This CDR3 region has 14 residues. The V end lost 0 bases, the J end lost 7 bases, and 8 bases lay between the germline ends.

The chain couples TRBV28 to TRBJ1-5; 9 bases are shared with TRBD1. The germline gives CDR1 MDHEN, CDR2 SYDVKM. The CDR3 covers 15 residues. V was pared by 6 bases and J by 1 base, with 4 bases of the junction left unmatched. As DNA, the CDR3 is TGTGCCAGCAGAGTACAGGGGGCGAGCAATCAGCCCCAGCATTTT. Amino acids: CASRVQGASNQPQHF. Complete variable domain (other parts from reference TRBV28 and TRBJ1-5): DVKVTQSSRYLVKRTGEKVFLECVQDMDHENMFWYRQDPGLGLRLIYFSYDVKMKEKGDIPEGYSVSREKKERFSLILESASTNQTSMYLCASRVQGASNQPQHFGDGTRLSIL.

The rearrangement links TRBV24-1 to TRBJ2-5, with 7 bases matching TRBD1. The CDR3 runs 15 residues. CDR1 and CDR2 (germline): KGHDR, SFDVKD. The V segment lost 6 bases and the J segment 5 bases; nucleotides outside the gene matches: 11. CDR3 protein: CATSPPGTARETQYF. The CDR3 DNA follows: TGTGCCACCAGTCCACCCGGGACAGCGAGGGAGACCCAGTACTTC.

V gene TRBV12-3 or TRBV12-4 combines with J gene TRBJ2-1; 9 bases are a match to TRBD2. V lost 7 bases, J lost 4 bases, and 2 bases stayed unmatched. This CDR3 comprises 13 residues. In nucleotides, the CDR3 is TGTGCCAGCACTAGCGGGGCATACAATGAGCAGTTCTTC. Its protein product is CASTSGAYNEQFF.

The rearrangement links TRBV10-2 to TRBJ1-1; 7 bases agree with TRBD1. CDR3 size: 14 residues. Germline V gene lookup returns CDR1 WSHSY and CDR2 SAAADI. V trimming: 5 bases; J trimming: 5 bases; junction bases outside the gene matches: 8. In nucleotides, the CDR3 is TGCGCCAGCAGTCATACAGGGGAAAAGACTGAAGCTTTCTTT. This translates into CASSHTGEKTEAFF.

This clone appeared once. The genes are TRBV30 and TRBJ1-2; 8 positions agree with TRBD1. The CDR3 runs to 13 residues. Germline CDR1 is GTSNPN and CDR2 is SVGIG (reference sequence). The CDR3 region is CAQTGQGGYGYTF. The DNA of the CDR3 is TGTGCTCAGACCGGACAGGGTGGTTATGGCTACACCTTC.

CDR3 coding DNA: TGTGCCAGCAGTTTATTAGCGGGGGTAGATACGCAGTATTTT. Translation gives CASSLLAGVDTQYF. The chain combines TRBV27 with TRBJ2-3; 9 positions agree with TRBD2. Germline V gene sequence: CDR1 MNHEY, CDR2 SMNVEV (reference sequence). This CDR3 comprises 14 residues. V was pared by 1 base and J by 5 bases, with 1 base of the junction left unmatched.

V gene TRBV7-2 combines with J gene TRBJ1-2; 12 positions match TRBD1. The germline V gene encodes CDR1 SGHTA and CDR2 FQGNSA. This CDR3 comprises 17 residues. V lost 3 bases to trimming and J lost 4 bases; unmatched junction nucleotides: 9. CDR3 sequence: CASSLVAGQGAIYGYTF. DNA for the CDR3: TGTGCCAGCAGCTTGGTGGCGGGACAGGGGGCGATCTATGGCTACACCTTC.

The chain has TRBV19 and TRBJ1-1; unclear D gene. V was pared by 4 bases and J by 1 base, with 10 bases between. The CDR3 covers 14 residues. The germline gives CDR1 LNHDA, CDR2 SQIVND (reference sequence). In DNA, the CDR3 is TGTGCCAGTAGTACCCGGGTCACGAACACTGAAGCTTTCTTT. It yields the protein CASSTRVTNTEAFF.

The chain couples TRBV7-8 to TRBJ1-4; a weak D match, TRBD1 (5 bases). The CDR3 contains 13 residues. The germline CDR1 and CDR2 sequences are SGHVS and FQNEAQ. V dropped 8 bases and J dropped 5 bases, with 12 bases sitting between them. The CDR3 sequence is CASGRGENEKLFF. In nucleotides, the CDR3 is TGTGCCAGCGGCCGAGGGGAGAATGAAAAACTGTTTTTT.

This clone occurred once. This sequence may be a read error, since a much larger clone differs from it by one base. Other DNA sequences within the sample encode an identical CDR3. The genes are TRBV7-3 and TRBJ2-5; 7 bases align to TRBD2. The CDR3 is 13 residues long. The ends lost 0 bases at V and 5 bases at J; junction bases unmatched: 0. Germline loops: CDR1 SGHTA, CDR2 FQGTGA. The CDR3 sequence is CASSLTGGETQYF. For the CDR3, the DNA is TGTGCCAGCAGCTTAACGGGAGGGGAGACCCAGTACTTC.

The chain carries TRBV6-5 and TRBJ1-1, with D possibly TRBD1 on 6 matching bases. Per the germline V gene, CDR1 is MNHEY and CDR2 is SVGAGI. Trimming took off 4 bases at V and 6 bases at J, with 15 bases between the two ends. The CDR3 length is 14 residues. The CDR3 nucleotides are TGTGCCAGCAGTTCTGGGGGCAAGCTGGCTGAAGCTTTCTTT. This sequence encodes CASSSGGKLAEAFF.

The chain uses TRBV12-3 or TRBV12-4 and TRBJ1-3; perhaps TRBD1 as D (6 bases). This CDR3 contains 13 residues. V was pared by 10 bases and J by 0 bases, with 10 bases between. DNA of the CDR3: TGTGCCAACCAACAGGGCTCTGGAAACACCATATATTTT. Its protein is CANQQGSGNTIYF.

The genes are TRBV5-1 and TRBJ1-4; no clear D. CDR3 length equals 14 residues. Trimming cost V 2 bases and J 4 bases, with 9 bases left between them. Germline V gene lookup returns CDR1 SGHRS and CDR2 YFSETQ. CDR3 in amino acids: CASSFGGNNEKLFF. DNA for the CDR3: TGCGCCAGCAGCTTCGGCGGAAATAATGAAAAACTGTTTTTT.

The J gene is TRBJ1-3, the V gene TRBV9; D gene unclear. V was trimmed by 4 bases and J by 1 base, leaving 9 bases between them. Germline CDR1 is SGDLS and CDR2 is YYNGEE. This CDR3 contains 14 residues. This chain's CDR3 is CASSTGSSGNTIYF. The DNA for the CDR3 is TGTGCCAGCAGCACGGGTTCTTCTGGAAACACCATATATTTT.

The genes are TRBV3-1 (or the pseudogene TRBV3-2) and TRBJ2-2, with D possibly matching TRBD1 (6 bases). The CDR3 length is 19 residues. From germline, CDR1 is LGHDT and CDR2 YNNKEL (reference sequence). V was shortened by 5 bases and J by 4 bases, with 26 bases between the two germline ends. For the CDR3, the DNA is TGTGCCAGCAGCTCAAACCGCCCCCGAGGGGGAGATGTCACCGGGGAGCTGTTTTTT. Amino acids: CASSSNRPRGGDVTGELFF.

Points on this clone: This sample includes further DNA sequences coding for the same CDR3. The J gene is TRBJ1-1, the V gene TRBV24-1; TRBD1 is a possible D gene (6 bases). Germline V gives CDR1 KGHDR, CDR2 SFDVKD. This CDR3 has 13 amino acids. V was cut by 6 bases and J by 4 bases, with 11 bases left in between. As DNA, the CDR3 is TGTGCCACCAGTACAGGGTCGGGCACTGAAGCTTTCTTT. Residues: CATSTGSGTEAFF.

The genes are TRBV4-1 and TRBJ1-2; 8 positions agree with TRBD1. Losses at the gene ends were 4 bases for V and 6 bases for J; bases not matched to a gene: 10. The germline CDR1 and CDR2 sequences are MGHRA and YSYEKL. This CDR3 is built from 15 residues. The CDR3 bases are TGCGCCAGCAGCCGCGACAGGGGAACACCCGATGGCTACACCTTC. Translation: CASSRDRGTPDGYTF.

The chain has TRBV5-5 and TRBJ2-7; D not certain. The CDR3 length is 12 residues. The germline CDR1 and CDR2 sequences are SGHKS and YYEKEE (reference sequence). The V end lost 0 bases, the J end lost 4 bases, and 5 bases lay between the germline ends. CDR3 sequence (DNA): TGTGCCAGCAGCTTGGCGGTGTACGAGCAGTACTTC. It specifies CASSLAVYEQYF. Drawing the rest from reference TRBV5-5 and TRBJ2-7, the complete variable domain is DAGVTQSPTHLIKTRGQQVTLRCSPISGHKSVSWYQQVLGQGPQFIFQYYEKEERGRGNFPDRFSARQFPNYSSELNVNALLLGDSALYLCASSLAVYEQYFGPGTRLTVT.